The 25 T cell receptor beta chains below all came from one sample that was sequenced in a study of blood T cell repertoires in COVID-19. Sequencing used immunoSEQ multiplex PCR; TCRdb keeps in-frame clones, though not all of them. The table lists around 310,000 clones, roughly 88% of them singletons. Sequencing was done on a sample of PBMCs or T cells enriched from blood (not recorded which). The receptors originated from a man aged 25 to 40 who had recovered from COVID-19.

The CDR3 here is CASGLNGGGEQYF. As DNA, the CDR3 is TGTGCCAGCGGGTTAAATGGGGGGGGCGAGCAGTACTTC. This chain joins TRBV5-4 and TRBJ2-7, with 7 positions matching TRBD2. The germline V gene encodes CDR1 SGHNT and CDR2 YYREEE (reference sequence). The V gene end was trimmed by 7 bases and the J gene end by 6 bases; junction bases not matched to a gene: 10. The CDR3 runs 13 residues.

The chain recombines TRBV3-1 (or the pseudogene TRBV3-2) with TRBJ1-2; TRBD1 agrees at 9 bases. From germline, CDR1 is LGHDT and CDR2 YNNKEL (reference sequence). The CDR3 length is 14 residues. V lost 3 bases and J lost 7; bases outside the gene matches: 6. The DNA for the CDR3 is TGTGCCAGCAGCCAGGGGACAGGGTCGAGTGGCTACACCTTC. It is translated as CASSQGTGSSGYTF.

The CDR3 sequence is CASSKLRNTEAFF. The DNA of the CDR3 is TGTGCCAGCAGCAAATTGAGGAACACTGAAGCTTTCTTT. V gene TRBV21-1 combines with J gene TRBJ1-1. TRBV21-1 is labeled a pseudogene. CDR3 length equals 13 residues.

The chain combines TRBV5-1 with TRBJ2-7, with TRBD2 identical over 7 bases. CDR3 length: 15 amino acids. V lost 0 bases, J lost 3 bases, and 6 bases stayed unmatched. Germline CDR1 is SGHRS and CDR2 is YFSETQ. The CDR3 loop is CASSLAGGGNYEQYF. The DNA for the CDR3 is TGCGCCAGCAGCTTGGCCGGGGGAGGGAACTACGAGCAGTACTTC.

This chain joins TRBV7-8 and TRBJ2-5; tentative D call: TRBD2 (6 bases). The V end lost 6 bases, the J end lost 1 base, and 15 bases lay between the germline ends. CDR3 length: 15 residues. Germline CDR1 is SGHVS and CDR2 is FQNEAQ. This CDR3 reads CASRSTRGTQETQYF. The CDR3 nucleotides are TGTGCCAGCAGGTCGACACGGGGGACCCAAGAGACCCAGTACTTC.

The chain employs TRBV13 and TRBJ2-7; 8 bases align to TRBD1. This CDR3 has 14 residues. The germline V gene encodes CDR1 PRHDT and CDR2 FYEKMQ (reference sequence). Unmatched junction bases numbered 9, after V lost 5 bases and J lost 6 bases. CDR3 DNA sequence: TGTGCCAGCAGCCAAGGACAGGGTACATCCGAGCAGTACTTC. Its translation is CASSQGQGTSEQYF. Complete variable domain (other parts from reference TRBV13 and TRBJ2-7): AAGVIQSPRHLIKEKRETATLKCYPIPRHDTVYWYQQGPGQDPQFLISFYEKMQSDKGSIPDRFSAQQFSDYHSELNMSSLELGDSALYFCASSQGQGTSEQYFGPGTRLTVT.

V and J are TRBV7-9 and TRBJ1-6; 7 bases line up with TRBD1. In germline, CDR1 is SEHNR, CDR2 FQNEAQ (reference sequence). V trimming: 5 bases; J trimming: 8 bases; junction bases outside the gene matches: 6. The CDR3 consists of 14 residues. CDR3 DNA: TGTGCCAGCAGCCCAGACAGGGCCGATTCACCCCTCCACTTT. This codes for CASSPDRADSPLHF.

The CDR3 bases are TGTGCCAGCAGCCAAGCGGGGTTAGACGGGGAGCTGTTTTTT. It specifies CASSQAGLDGELFF. V and J are TRBV3-1 (or the pseudogene TRBV3-2) and TRBJ2-2; a weak D match, TRBD2 (5 bases). V lost 1 base, J lost 7 bases, and 10 bases lay in between. CDR3 length equals 14 residues. Germline CDR1 LGHDT, CDR2 YNNKEL (reference sequence).

The gene calls are TRBV19 and TRBJ2-7; TRBD2 might be the D (6 bases). CDR3 size: 14 residues. Germline values: CDR1 LNHDA, CDR2 SQIVND (reference sequence). Trimming stripped 5 bases from V and 5 bases from J, with 16 bases between. This chain's CDR3 is CASSGFGEADEQYF. CDR3 bases: TGTGCCAGTAGTGGGTTTGGGGAGGCTGACGAGCAGTACTTC.

This clone was detected once. The V and J genes are TRBV5-1 and TRBJ1-4; TRBD1 might be the D (5 bases). Germline loops: CDR1 SGHRS, CDR2 YFSETQ. V was clipped by 4 bases and J by 0 bases, with 13 bases between them. The CDR3 loop spans 16 amino acids. The CDR3 sequence is CASSSGTVATNEKLFF. For the CDR3, the DNA is TGCGCCAGCAGCAGCGGGACGGTTGCAACTAATGAAAAACTGTTTTTT.

The chain is built from TRBV11-2 and TRBJ1-1; D remains unclear. Germline V gene lookup returns CDR1 SGHAT and CDR2 FQNNGV. This CDR3 has 15 residues. V was cut by 7 bases and J by 1 base, with 16 bases left in between. This chain's CDR3 is CASTPSLTGNTEAFF. DNA of the CDR3: TGTGCCAGCACCCCTTCACTTACCGGGAACACTGAAGCTTTCTTT.

J is TRBJ2-1 and V is TRBV14, with 11 bases aligning to TRBD2. The CDR3 spans 15 residues. V shed 2 bases and J 5 bases; nucleotides not matched to a gene: 2. Germline assignment: CDR1 SGHDN and CDR2 FVKESK. The CDR3 region is CASSQFSGGDNEQFF. In DNA form, the CDR3 reads TGTGCCAGCAGCCAATTTAGCGGGGGGGACAATGAGCAGTTCTTC.

The rearrangement joins TRBV9 to TRBJ2-3; perhaps TRBD1 as D (5 bases). Germline V gene sequence: CDR1 SGDLS, CDR2 YYNGEE. V was clipped by 2 bases and J by 3 bases, with 10 bases between them. The CDR3 contains 14 residues. The CDR3 spells CASSVSGLTDTQYF. The CDR3, as DNA: TGTGCCAGCAGCGTTTCAGGGTTGACAGATACGCAGTATTTT.

The genes are TRBV7-9 and TRBJ2-1, with D perhaps matching TRBD2 (6 bases). In germline, CDR1 is SEHNR, CDR2 FQNEAQ (reference sequence). Trimming shortened V by 5 bases and J by 3 bases, and 23 bases separated the two germline ends. This CDR3 comprises 18 residues. For the CDR3, the DNA is TGTGCCAGCAGCCCAGGTGGGGGGACCGGAGGAAACTACAATGAGCAGTTCTTC. It translates to CASSPGGGTGGNYNEQFF.

The CDR3 region has the DNA TGTGCCACCAATTTGGACAGGGGTCGCACTGAAGCTTTCTTT. As protein: CATNLDRGRTEAFF. The rearrangement joins TRBV6-5 to TRBJ1-1; 9 bases align to TRBD1. The trim removed 10 bases at V and 4 bases at J, leaving 10 bases unmatched. The germline gives CDR1 MNHEY, CDR2 SVGAGI. CDR3 size: 14 residues.

The chain links TRBV5-1 to TRBJ2-1; 9 bases map to TRBD1. The CDR3 is 14 amino acids. The germline V gene encodes CDR1 SGHRS and CDR2 YFSETQ. After removal of 4 bases from V and 8 bases from J, the junction contained 7 bases not matched to a gene. The DNA for the CDR3 is TGCGCCAGCAGCCCTCGGACAGGGGAGGATGAGCAGTTCTTC. Translated, it gives CASSPRTGEDEQFF. Looking up the rest from reference TRBV5-1 and TRBJ2-1 gives the full variable domain: KAGVTQTPRYLIKTRGQQVTLSCSPISGHRSVSWYQQTPGQGLQFLFEYFSETQRNKGNFPGRFSGRQFSNSRSEMNVSTLELGDSALYLCASSPRTGEDEQFFGPGTRLTVL.

The chain recombines TRBV14 with TRBJ2-3, with 9 bases lining up with TRBD2. V lost 4 bases to trimming and J lost 15 bases; unmatched junction nucleotides: 17. The germline gives CDR1 SGHDN, CDR2 FVKESK. The CDR3 is made up of 15 amino acids. CDR3 sequence (DNA): TGTGCCAGCAGCCCGGGACTAGCAGCCGCCCTCCCGCGATATTTT. The encoded protein is CASSPGLAAALPRYF.

This clone turned up a few times. The rearrangement links TRBV20-1 to TRBJ2-1; 12 nucleotides align to TRBD2. V gave up 3 bases and J gave up 3 bases; unmatched junction bases: 3. In germline, CDR1 is DFQATT, CDR2 SNEGSKA (reference sequence). This CDR3 spans 15 amino acids. CDR3 in DNA: TGCAGTGCTAGTACTAGCGGGGGGTACTACAATGAGCAGTTCTTC. Protein: CSASTSGGYYNEQFF.

This chain uses TRBV6-5 with TRBJ2-1, with TRBD1 as a possible D gene (6 bases). The V end was cut by 4 bases, the J end by 8 bases, with 9 bases between. The CDR3 runs 12 residues. Germline lookup yields CDR1 MNHEY and CDR2 SVGAGI. In nucleotides, the CDR3 is TGTGCCAGCAGTTTACAGGGCTATGAGCAGTTCTTC. Translated: CASSLQGYEQFF.

The count of this clone is one. The rearrangement joins TRBV19 to TRBJ1-1; no reliable D call. This CDR3 region has 15 residues. Germline loops: CDR1 LNHDA, CDR2 SQIVND (reference sequence). Trimming took off 7 bases at V and 3 bases at J, with 18 bases between the two ends. CDR3 in DNA: TGTGCCAGTACCCTCGCGCCCGCCACGGACACTGAAGCTTTCTTT. Amino acids: CASTLAPATDTEAFF.

CDR3 loop: CATATSADTGELFF. The CDR3 coding sequence is TGTGCCACTGCGACTAGCGCGGACACCGGGGAGCTGTTTTTT. The rearrangement uses TRBV15 and TRBJ2-2; 8 nucleotides align to TRBD2. This CDR3 has 14 amino acids. Germline lookup yields CDR1 LNHNV and CDR2 YYDKDF (reference sequence). V trimming: 9 bases; J trimming: 3 bases; junction bases outside the gene matches: 6.

V is TRBV9 and J is TRBJ2-1; no definite D call. Trimming left V 0 bases short and J 0 bases short, with 10 bases between. In germline, CDR1 is SGDLS, CDR2 YYNGEE. This CDR3 comprises 16 residues. CDR3 in amino acids: CASSVGGPYSYNEQFF. CDR3 DNA: TGTGCCAGCAGCGTAGGTGGGCCGTACTCCTACAATGAGCAGTTCTTC. Together with reference TRBV9 and TRBJ2-1, the CDR3 gives the full variable domain: DSGVTQTPKHLITATGQRVTLRCSPRSGDLSVYWYQQSLDQGLQFLIQYYNGEERAKGNILERFSAQQFPDLHSELNLSSLELGDSALYFCASSVGGPYSYNEQFFGPGTRLTVL.

This sequence joins TRBV13 and TRBJ1-1, with 7 bases identical to TRBD1. The CDR3 is 13 amino acids. V was pared by 5 bases and J by 8 bases, with 8 bases of the junction left unmatched. Germline V gives CDR1 PRHDT, CDR2 FYEKMQ (reference sequence). CDR3 in DNA: TGTGCCAGCAGCCAAGGGGACAGCTCAGAAGCTTTCTTT. Its translation: CASSQGDSSEAFF.

This sequence joins TRBV5-1 and TRBJ1-1; TRBD1 might be the D (5 bases). CDR1 and CDR2 from the germline V gene are SGHRS and YFSETQ. This CDR3 spans 13 amino acids. Trimming shortened V by 3 bases and J by 1 base, and 7 bases separated the two germline ends. The CDR3 sequence: CASSSGQNTEAFF. CDR3 sequence (DNA): TGCGCCAGCAGCTCCGGACAGAACACTGAAGCTTTCTTT.

The chain links TRBV28 to TRBJ2-7; possibly TRBD1 for D (6 bases). Trimming took 5 bases from V and 0 from J, leaving 11 bases between them. The CDR3 is 14 amino acids. From germline, CDR1 is MDHEN and CDR2 SYDVKM. The CDR3 spells CASSRTDSSYEQYF. DNA for the CDR3: TGTGCCAGCAGTCGGACGGACAGCTCCTACGAGCAGTACTTC.